These 3 T cell receptor beta chains were all obtained from the same sample, sequenced in a study of chemoradiotherapy in HPV16-positive cancers. Data came from immunoSEQ multiplex PCR; TCRdb stores just in-frame clones and leaves some out. The data hold approximately 20,000 clones, with 86% observed a single time. The sample here was blood, taken from a patient who underwent chemoradiotherapy. The receptors derive from a human donor with HPV-associated anogenital cancer.

CDR3 protein: CASSLLTGPSTGELFF. In nucleotides, the CDR3 is TGTGCCAGCAGCTTATTAACGGGGCCCAGCACCGGGGAGCTGTTTTTT. The V gene is TRBV7-2, the J gene TRBJ2-2; D tentatively reads TRBD1 or TRBD2 (5 bases each). This CDR3 contains 16 residues. Germline CDR1 SGHTA, CDR2 FQGNSA. V lost 2 bases to trimming and J lost 4 bases, with 14 bases between them.

V and J are TRBV2 and TRBJ1-6, with D perhaps TRBD1 (6 bases). Deletions cut 7 bases from V and 10 bases from J, with 17 bases between. CDR3 size: 14 residues. The germline CDR1 and CDR2 sequences are SNHLY and FYNNEI. CDR3: CASTLGGGGSPLHF. The CDR3 bases are TGTGCCAGCACCTTGGGGGGCGGGGGATCACCCCTCCACTTT. Supplemented by reference TRBV2 and TRBJ1-6, the full variable domain reads EPEVTQTPSHQVTQMGQEVILRCVPISNHLYFYWYRQILGQKVEFLVSFYNNEISEKSEIFDDQFSVERPDGSNFTLKIRSTKLEDSAMYFCASTLGGGGSPLHFGNGTRLTVT.

This rearrangement joins TRBV6-6 to TRBJ2-7; D might be TRBD1 or TRBD2, each matching 5 bases. Germline values: CDR1 MNHNY, CDR2 SVGAGI (reference sequence). The ends were cut back, 7 bases at V and 1 base at J, with 17 bases in the middle. The CDR3 runs to 15 residues. CDR3 DNA: TGTGCCAGCAACCCGGGACGGACGCTATCCTACGAGCAGTACTTC. Translating gives CASNPGRTLSYEQYF.